The T cell receptor (beta chain) under discussion was sequenced for a study of identical twins. The CDR3 sequence is 14 residues long. The germline gives CDR1 ENHRY, CDR2 SYGVKD. V lost 8 bases and J 1 base, leaving 11 bases between the germline ends. In TCRdb, the 5' RACE reads were re-called with MiXCR into one record per CDR3 protein. The table has 450,000 or so distinct CDR3 sequences, around 18% seen once. Input material: naive T cells sorted from blood. The TCR originated in a man aged 50 or older in good health. The rearrangement joins TRBV10-3 to TRBJ2-2, with D tentatively TRBD2 (6 bases). Here the CDR3 reads CAIPGEENTGELFF. CDR3 sequence (DNA): TGTGCCATCCCCGGGGAGGAGAACACCGGGGAGCTGTTTTTT.